This T cell receptor (beta chain) was identified during a study of T cell changes during pregnancy in multiple sclerosis. Libraries were prepared by immunoSEQ multiplex PCR; TCRdb keeps only in-frame clonotypes and omits some of them. This sample has about 38,000 clones, with 90% to 95% found just once. Germline CDR1 reads SGHVS; CDR2 reads FQNEAQ. Trimming left V 5 bases short and J 5 bases short, with 9 bases between. This CDR3 has 12 amino acids. The chain recombines TRBV7-8 with TRBJ1-1; D gene unclear. This receptor was obtained from a female donor with multiple sclerosis, enrolled in a pregnancy study. Specimen: CD8+ T cells from peripheral blood mononuclear cells, collected in the third trimester of pregnancy. CDR3 coding DNA: TGTGCCAGCAGCCGAGGTGGTACTGAAGCTTTCTTT. Residues: CASSRGGTEAFF.